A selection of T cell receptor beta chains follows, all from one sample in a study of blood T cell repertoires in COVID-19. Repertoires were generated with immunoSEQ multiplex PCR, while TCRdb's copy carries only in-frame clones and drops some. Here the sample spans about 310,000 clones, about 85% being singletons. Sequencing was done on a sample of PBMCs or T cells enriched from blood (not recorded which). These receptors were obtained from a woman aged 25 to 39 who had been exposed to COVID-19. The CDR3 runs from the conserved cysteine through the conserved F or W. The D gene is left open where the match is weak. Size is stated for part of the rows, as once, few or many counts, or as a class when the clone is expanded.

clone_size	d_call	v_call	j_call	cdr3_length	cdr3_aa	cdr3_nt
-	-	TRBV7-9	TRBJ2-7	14	CASSPSRGSYEQYF	TGTGCCAGCAGCCCCTCACGGGGTTCCTACGAGCAGTACTTC
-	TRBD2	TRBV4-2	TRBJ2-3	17	CASSQETSGGALDTQYF	TGTGCCAGCAGCCAAGAAACTAGCGGGGGGGCCTTAGATACGCAGTATTTT
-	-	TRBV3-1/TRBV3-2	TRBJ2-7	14	CASSQVFDIGEQYF	TGTGCCAGCAGCCAAGTATTTGACATCGGCGAGCAGTACTTC
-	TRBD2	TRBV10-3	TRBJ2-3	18	CAISESPSGGTSTDTQYF	TGTGCCATCAGTGAGTCTCCTAGCGGAGGGACTAGCACAGATACGCAGTATTTT
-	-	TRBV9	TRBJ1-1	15	CASSVDGRENTEAFF	TGTGCCAGCAGCGTAGATGGCAGGGAGAACACTGAAGCTTTCTTT
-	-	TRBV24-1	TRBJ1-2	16	CATSDSRPGGYLGYTF	TGTGCCACCAGTGATTCCAGACCGGGGGGTTATTTAGGCTACACCTTC
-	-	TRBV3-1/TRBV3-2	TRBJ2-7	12	CASSQVAYEQYF	TGTGCCAGCAGCCAAGTAGCCTACGAGCAGTACTTC
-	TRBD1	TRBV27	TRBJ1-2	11	CASGTGDGYTF	TGTGCCAGCGGGACAGGGGACGGCTACACCTTC
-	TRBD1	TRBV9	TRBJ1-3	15	CASSADRGHGNTIYF	TGTGCCAGCAGCGCCGACAGGGGGCATGGAAACACCATATATTTT
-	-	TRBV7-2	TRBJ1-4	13	CASSLGPGEKLFF	TGTGCCAGCAGCTTAGGCCCAGGTGAAAAACTGTTTTTT
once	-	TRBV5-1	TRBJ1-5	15	CASSFDGLSNQPQHF	TGCGCCAGCAGCTTCGACGGACTTAGCAATCAGCCCCAGCATTTT
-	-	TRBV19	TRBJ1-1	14	CASSMLPRAGEAFF	TGTGCCAGTAGTATGCTCCCTCGAGCCGGTGAAGCTTTCTTT
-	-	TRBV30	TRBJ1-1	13	CAWIFARGAEAFF	TGTGCCTGGATTTTCGCTCGCGGGGCTGAAGCTTTCTTT
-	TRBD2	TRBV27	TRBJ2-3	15	CASSWATSFTDTQYF	TGTGCCAGCAGTTGGGCGACTAGCTTCACAGATACGCAGTATTTT
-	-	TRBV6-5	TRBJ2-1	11	CASSLSNEQFF	TGTGCCAGCTCCCTCAGTAATGAGCAGTTCTTC
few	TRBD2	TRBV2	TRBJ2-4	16	CASSDPSGGAKNIQYF	TGTGCCAGCAGTGATCCTAGCGGGGGGGCCAAAAACATTCAGTACTTC
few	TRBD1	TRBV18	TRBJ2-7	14	CASAPGTDYYEQYF	TGTGCCAGCGCCCCCGGGACAGACTACTACGAGCAGTACTTC
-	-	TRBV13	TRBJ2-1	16	CASSSMRGRTYNEQFF	TGTGCCAGCAGCTCAATGCGGGGGCGGACCTACAATGAGCAGTTCTTC
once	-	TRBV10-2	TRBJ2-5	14	CASSESRWQETQYF	TGCGCCAGCAGTGAGTCGCGGTGGCAAGAGACCCAGTACTTC
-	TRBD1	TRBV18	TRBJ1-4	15	CASSPSTGFEEKLFF	TGTGCCAGCTCACCATCGACAGGGTTTGAGGAAAAACTGTTTTTT
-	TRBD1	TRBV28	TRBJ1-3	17	CASSLFSGGRTGNTIYF	TGTGCCAGCAGTTTATTTTCAGGGGGCAGGACTGGAAACACCATATATTTT
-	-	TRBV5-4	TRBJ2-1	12	CASSSGDYEQFF	TGTGCCAGCAGTTCAGGGGATTATGAGCAGTTCTTC
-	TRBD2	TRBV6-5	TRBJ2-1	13	CASRLLAVNEQFF	TGTGCCAGCAGACTGCTAGCGGTTAATGAGCAGTTCTTC
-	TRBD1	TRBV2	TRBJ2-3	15	CASKQGAGSTDTQYF	TGTGCCAGCAAACAGGGGGCGGGGAGCACAGATACGCAGTATTTT
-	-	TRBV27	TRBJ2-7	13	CASSLAGIYEQYF	TGTGCCAGCAGTTTGGCAGGTATCTACGAGCAGTACTTC
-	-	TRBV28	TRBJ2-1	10	CASSRNEQFF	TGTGCCAGCAGTCGGAATGAGCAGTTCTTC
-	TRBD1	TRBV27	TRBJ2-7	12	CAIRGRSYEQYF	TGTGCCATTAGGGGGCGCTCCTACGAGCAGTACTTC
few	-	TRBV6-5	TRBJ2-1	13	CASSYDGGNEQFF	TGTGCCAGCAGTTACGACGGAGGGAATGAGCAGTTCTTC
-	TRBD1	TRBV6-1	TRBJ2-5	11	CASSDTGARYF	TGTGCCAGCAGTGATACAGGGGCGCGGTACTTC
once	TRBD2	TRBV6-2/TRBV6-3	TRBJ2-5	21	CASSNLKPVLGTSGLGETQYF	TGTGCCAGCAGTAACTTAAAACCCGTCCTAGGGACTAGCGGGCTAGGGGAGACCCAGTACTTC
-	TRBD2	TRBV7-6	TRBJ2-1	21	CASSLTQGLAGVTGKDGEQFF	TGTGCCAGCAGCTTAACTCAGGGGTTAGCGGGGGTGACTGGTAAAGACGGTGAGCAGTTCTTC
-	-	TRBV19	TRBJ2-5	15	CASSIQVSYQETQYF	TGTGCCAGTAGTATCCAGGTTTCGTACCAAGAGACCCAGTACTTC
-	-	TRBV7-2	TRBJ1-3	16	CASSLVLGQNRNTIYF	TGTGCCAGCAGCTTAGTTCTGGGACAAAATAGAAACACCATATATTTT
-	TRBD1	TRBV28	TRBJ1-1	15	CASSPGGQGFTEAFF	TGTGCCAGCAGCCCGGGGGGACAGGGATTTACTGAAGCTTTCTTT
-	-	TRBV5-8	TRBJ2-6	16	CASSGAIGSGANVLTF	TGTGCCAGCAGCGGGGCTATCGGCTCTGGGGCCAACGTCCTGACTTTC
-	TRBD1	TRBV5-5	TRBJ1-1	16	CASSSGIGTGATEAFF	TGTGCCAGCAGCTCCGGAATAGGGACAGGGGCCACTGAAGCTTTCTTT
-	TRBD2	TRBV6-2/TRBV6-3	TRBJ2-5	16	CASSYSGLAGKETQYF	TGTGCCAGCAGTTACTCGGGCCTAGCGGGTAAAGAGACCCAGTACTTC
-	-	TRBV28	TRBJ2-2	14	CASSLSVNTGELFF	TGTGCCAGCAGTTTGAGCGTGAACACCGGGGAGCTGTTTTTT
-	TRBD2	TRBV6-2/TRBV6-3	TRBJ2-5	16	CASSSPGLAGAETQYF	TGTGCCAGCAGTTCTCCGGGACTAGCGGGAGCCGAGACCCAGTACTTC
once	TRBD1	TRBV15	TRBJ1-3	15	CATSRQGAYGNTIYF	TGTGCCACCAGCAGACAGGGGGCCTATGGAAACACCATATATTTT
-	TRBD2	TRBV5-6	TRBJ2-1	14	CASSFGGAPDEQFF	TGTGCCAGCAGCTTCGGGGGGGCTCCGGATGAGCAGTTCTTC
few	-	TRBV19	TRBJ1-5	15	CASSVGTGLNQPQHF	TGTGCCAGTAGTGTAGGGACGGGACTCAATCAGCCCCAGCATTTT
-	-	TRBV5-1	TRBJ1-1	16	CASSPGLGGSDTEAFF	TGCGCCAGCAGCCCCGGGTTGGGGGGTTCGGACACTGAAGCTTTCTTT
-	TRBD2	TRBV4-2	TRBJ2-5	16	CASSQGGLAGGETQYF	TGTGCCAGCAGCCAGGGCGGACTAGCGGGAGGAGAGACCCAGTACTTC
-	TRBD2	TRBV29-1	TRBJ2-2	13	CSVVTSVAGELFF	TGCAGCGTAGTAACTAGCGTTGCCGGGGAGCTGTTTTTT
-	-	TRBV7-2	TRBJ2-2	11	CASSLSGELFF	TGTGCCAGCAGCCTCTCCGGGGAGCTGTTTTTT
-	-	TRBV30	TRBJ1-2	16	CAWSVPGQGGVYGYTF	TGTGCCTGGAGTGTACCCGGCCAGGGAGGGGTATATGGCTACACCTTC
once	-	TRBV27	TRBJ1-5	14	CASSLQGVGQPQHF	TGTGCCAGCAGCCTACAGGGAGTAGGTCAGCCCCAGCATTTT
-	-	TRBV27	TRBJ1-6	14	CASRLLQEGSPLHF	TGTGCCAGCAGGCTCCTACAGGAGGGATCACCCCTCCACTTT